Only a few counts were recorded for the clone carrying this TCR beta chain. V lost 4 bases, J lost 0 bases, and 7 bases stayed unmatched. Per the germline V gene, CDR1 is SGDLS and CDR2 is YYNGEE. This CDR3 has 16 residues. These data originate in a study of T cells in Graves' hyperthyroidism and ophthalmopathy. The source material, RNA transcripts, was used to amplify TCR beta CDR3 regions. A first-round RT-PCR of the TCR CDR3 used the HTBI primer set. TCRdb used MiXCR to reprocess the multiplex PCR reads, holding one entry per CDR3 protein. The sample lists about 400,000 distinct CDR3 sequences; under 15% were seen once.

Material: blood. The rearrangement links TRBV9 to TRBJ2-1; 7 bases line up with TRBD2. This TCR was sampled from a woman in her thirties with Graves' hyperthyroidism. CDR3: CASSTLAVSSYNEQFF. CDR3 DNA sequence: TGTGCCAGCAGCACCCTAGCGGTAAGCTCCTACAATGAGCAGTTCTTC.